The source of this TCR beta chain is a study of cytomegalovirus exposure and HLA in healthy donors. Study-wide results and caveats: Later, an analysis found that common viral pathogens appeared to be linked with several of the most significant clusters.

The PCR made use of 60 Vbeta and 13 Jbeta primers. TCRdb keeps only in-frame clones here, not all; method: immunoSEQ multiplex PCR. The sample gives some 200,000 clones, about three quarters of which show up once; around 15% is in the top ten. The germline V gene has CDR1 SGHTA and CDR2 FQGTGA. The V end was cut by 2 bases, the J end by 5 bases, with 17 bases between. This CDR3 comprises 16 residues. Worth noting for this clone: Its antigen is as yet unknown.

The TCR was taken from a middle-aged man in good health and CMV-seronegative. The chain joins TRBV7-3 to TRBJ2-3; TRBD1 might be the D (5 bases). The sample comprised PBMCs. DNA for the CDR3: TGTGCCAGCAGCTTAGGGGCAGGCTCCTCCCTAGATACGCAGTATTTT. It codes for CASSLGAGSSLDTQYF.